Listed below are T cell receptor beta chains from one sample, sequenced in a study of T cells in Graves' hyperthyroidism and ophthalmopathy. TCRdb redid the calling of the multiplex PCR reads with MiXCR, one entry per CDR3 protein. The sample yields under 200,000 distinct CDR3 sequences, less than 10% seen once. Input material: blood. The receptors were sampled from a woman aged 18-29 years with Graves' hyperthyroidism that later progressed to Graves' ophthalmopathy. Each CDR3 is given with its conserved first and last residue. The order of the fields is clone size, V gene, J gene, D gene, CDR3 protein, CDR3 DNA. A D gene is named only where the DNA matches it firmly. Clone size is given for some rows only: seen once, a few or many times, or a class if the clone is expanded.

size: many; V: TRBV7-6; J: TRBJ2-3; D: TRBD2; CDR3: CASSLGLAGGSTDTQYF; DNA: TGTGCCAGCAGCTTGGGACTAGCGGGGGGAAGCACAGATACGCAGTATTTT
size: many; V: TRBV7-6; J: TRBJ1-3; D: -; CDR3: CASSLDSRSSGNTIYF; DNA: TGTGCCAGCAGCTTAGACAGCCGGAGCTCTGGAAACACCATATATTTT
size: many; V: TRBV11-2; J: TRBJ2-4; D: -; CDR3: CASSLAGMRNIQYF; DNA: TGTGCCAGCAGCTTAGCAGGGATGAGAAACATTCAGTACTTC
size: many; V: TRBV20-1; J: TRBJ1-1; D: TRBD1; CDR3: CSAKSQGTTEAFF; DNA: TGCAGTGCTAAATCACAGGGGACCACTGAAGCTTTCTTT
size: many; V: TRBV20-1; J: TRBJ2-7; D: TRBD1; CDR3: CSARDAQGADEQYF; DNA: TGCAGTGCTAGAGACGCCCAGGGGGCTGACGAGCAGTACTTC
size: few; V: TRBV18; J: TRBJ2-1; D: -; CDR3: CASSPRDGAYNEQFF; DNA: TGTGCCAGCTCACCACGGGACGGGGCCTACAATGAGCAGTTCTTC
size: many; V: TRBV15; J: TRBJ1-5; D: -; CDR3: CATSRGGNQPQHF; DNA: TGTGCCACCAGCAGAGGAGGGAATCAGCCCCAGCATTTT
size: many; V: TRBV14; J: TRBJ1-2; D: -; CDR3: CASSRAGTQNYGYTF; DNA: TGTGCCAGCAGCCGAGCCGGGACACAAAACTATGGCTACACCTTC
size: many; V: TRBV25-1; J: TRBJ2-3; D: TRBD2; CDR3: CASSEFRGLETDTQYF; DNA: TGTGCCAGCAGTGAATTTCGGGGACTAGAAACAGATACGCAGTATTTT
size: -; V: TRBV3-1; J: TRBJ1-1; D: TRBD1; CDR3: CASNQGQGYMNTEAFF; DNA: TGTGCCAGCAACCAGGGACAGGGGTATATGAACACTGAAGCTTTCTTT